These T cell receptor beta chains were read from a single sample in a study of PD-1 blockade in classical Hodgkin lymphoma. The assay was immunoSEQ multiplex PCR, and TCRdb's table has in-frame clones only and misses some. The sample has tens of thousands of clones, about 90% seen once; the top ten hold 10% to 13%. The sequences come from peripheral blood mononuclear cells (PBMCs), collected before the fourth cycle of nivolumab. All receptors derive from a human donor with classical Hodgkin lymphoma. Both conserved end residues are part of each CDR3. D genes are given only for firm matches. Only part of the rows carry a size: once, few, many, or a class if the clone is expanded.

length	size	V	D	J	CDR3	DNA
20	NA	TRBV6-1	TRBD1	TRBJ1-3	CASSGRTGGIYPGGRNTIYF	TGTGCCAGCAGTGGTCGGACAGGGGGTATTTACCCCGGCGGCAGAAACACCATATATTTT
14	NA	TRBV7-2	NA	TRBJ2-7	CASSFSAELYEQYF	TGTGCCAGCAGCTTTTCGGCGGAATTGTACGAGCAGTACTTC
14	NA	TRBV5-6	NA	TRBJ2-1	CASSLWNSYNEQFF	TGTGCCAGCAGCTTGTGGAACAGTTACAATGAGCAGTTCTTC
15	once	TRBV7-2	TRBD2	TRBJ2-3	CASSWTSGNTDTQYF	TGTGCCAGCAGCTGGACTAGCGGGAACACAGATACGCAGTATTTT
13	NA	TRBV30	NA	TRBJ2-5	CAWSAGDQETQYF	TGTGCCTGGAGTGCAGGAGACCAAGAGACCCAGTACTTC
14	NA	TRBV12-5	TRBD1	TRBJ1-2	CASGFPDRVDGYTF	TGTGCTAGTGGTTTCCCTGACAGGGTGGATGGCTACACCTTC
17	NA	TRBV4-2	TRBD2	TRBJ2-1	CASSHNIAGGPVDEQFF	TGTGCCAGCAGCCACAATATAGCGGGGGGGCCGGTAGATGAGCAGTTCTTC
14	NA	TRBV10-2	NA	TRBJ1-2	CASSESTANYGYTF	TGCGCCAGCAGCGAATCAACAGCTAACTATGGCTACACCTTC
15	NA	TRBV7-2	NA	TRBJ1-5	CASSLLSRKNQPQHF	TGTGCCAGCAGCTTACTTAGCAGGAAAAATCAGCCCCAGCATTTT
14	NA	TRBV6-5	NA	TRBJ1-5	CASSYSGENQPQHF	TGTGCCAGCAGTTACTCTGGGGAGAATCAGCCCCAGCATTTT
14	NA	TRBV7-9	NA	TRBJ1-2	CASSLGDSFYGYTF	TGTGCCAGCAGCTTGGGAGACAGCTTCTATGGCTACACCTTC
14	NA	TRBV2	NA	TRBJ1-6	CASSVGREYSPLHF	TGTGCCAGCAGTGTGGGCAGGGAATACTCACCCCTCCACTTT
15	NA	TRBV7-9	TRBD2	TRBJ2-1	CASSWLADVYNEQFF	TGTGCCAGCAGCTGGCTAGCGGACGTATACAATGAGCAGTTCTTC
13	NA	TRBV5-1	NA	TRBJ2-3	CASSFLSADTQYF	TGCGCCAGCAGCTTTCTTAGCGCAGATACGCAGTATTTT
14	NA	TRBV5-4	NA	TRBJ1-2	CASSPGLDNYGYTF	TGTGCCAGCAGCCCGGGTCTTGATAACTATGGCTACACCTTC
13	few	TRBV4-1	NA	TRBJ1-5	CASSQGFSQPQHF	TGCGCCAGCAGCCAAGGTTTCAGTCAGCCCCAGCATTTT
14	NA	TRBV6-5	TRBD1	TRBJ2-7	CASTNPTGVGEQYF	TGTGCCAGCACAAACCCCACAGGGGTGGGCGAGCAGTACTTC
15	NA	TRBV11-2	NA	TRBJ1-1	CASSYTGTPNTEAFF	TGTGCCAGCAGCTACACAGGTACCCCAAACACTGAAGCTTTCTTT
17	NA	TRBV4-1	TRBD1	TRBJ2-7	CASSPALPGQGTYEQYF	TGCGCCAGCAGCCCAGCCCTCCCGGGACAGGGAACCTACGAGCAGTACTTC
17	NA	TRBV11-1	NA	TRBJ2-1	CASSGSPVIRSYNEQFF	TGTGCCAGCAGCGGGAGCCCAGTGATTCGATCCTACAATGAGCAGTTCTTC
13	NA	TRBV2	TRBD1	TRBJ1-2	CASSGDRDFGYTF	TGTGCCAGCAGCGGGGACAGGGACTTTGGCTACACCTTC
12	NA	TRBV27	NA	TRBJ1-1	CASSLHSGEAFF	TGTGCCAGCAGTCTACACTCGGGCGAAGCTTTCTTT
15	NA	TRBV6-4	NA	TRBJ1-5	CASSDSPGTSQPQHF	TGTGCCAGCAGTGATAGCCCAGGTACATCTCAGCCCCAGCATTTT
16	NA	TRBV18	TRBD1	TRBJ1-1	CASSPSLRQGNTEAFF	TGTGCCAGCTCACCGAGCTTACGACAGGGGAACACTGAAGCTTTCTTT
13	NA	TRBV28	NA	TRBJ1-3	CASSLPNGNTIYF	TGTGCCAGCAGTTTACCTAATGGAAACACCATATATTTT
14	NA	TRBV25-1	NA	TRBJ2-1	CASSEETFHNEQFF	TGTGCCAGCAGTGAGGAAACCTTCCACAATGAGCAGTTCTTC
15	NA	TRBV18	TRBD1	TRBJ1-4	CASSRTGAPNEKLFF	TGTGCCAGCTCTCGTACAGGGGCTCCTAATGAAAAACTGTTTTTT
16	NA	TRBV7-9	TRBD2	TRBJ2-5	CASSLTTSGGGETQYF	TGTGCCAGCAGCCTCACGACTAGCGGGGGTGGTGAGACCCAGTACTTC
11	NA	TRBV20-1	NA	TRBJ1-2	CSAPLGYGYTF	TGCAGTGCCCCCTTGGGGTATGGCTACACCTTC
11	NA	TRBV10-2	NA	TRBJ1-1	CASSEGDSEDF	TGCGCCAGCAGTGAAGGGGACTCTGAGGACTTT
16	NA	TRBV30	NA	TRBJ2-7	CAWSNSGTLASYEQYF	TGTGCCTGGAGTAATTCCGGGACATTAGCATCCTACGAGCAGTACTTC
15	NA	TRBV18	TRBD1	TRBJ1-1	CASSPLGDRNTEAFF	TGTGCCAGCTCACCACTTGGGGACAGGAACACTGAAGCTTTCTTT
13	NA	TRBV2	TRBD1	TRBJ2-2	CARGQTNTGELFF	TGTGCCAGGGGACAGACGAACACCGGGGAGCTGTTTTTT
16	NA	TRBV7-9	TRBD1	TRBJ1-2	CASSPRLGGQGDGYTF	TGTGCCAGCAGCCCTAGGTTGGGGGGACAGGGAGATGGCTACACCTTC
13	NA	TRBV2	NA	TRBJ1-3	CASRPSSGNTIYF	TGTGCCAGCAGGCCCTCATCTGGAAACACCATATATTTT
15	NA	TRBV9	NA	TRBJ2-3	CASSVASWDTDTQYF	TGTGCCAGCAGCGTAGCTAGCTGGGACACAGATACGCAGTATTTT
14	NA	TRBV6-6	NA	TRBJ2-7	CASTWGASTYEQYF	TGTGCCAGCACCTGGGGGGCGTCAACCTACGAGCAGTACTTC
11	NA	TRBV11-2	NA	TRBJ2-7	CASSSSYEQYF	TGTGCCAGCAGCTCCTCCTACGAGCAGTACTTC
15	NA	TRBV6-5	TRBD1	TRBJ2-1	CASSPGTGINNEQFF	TGTGCCAGCAGCCCAGGGACAGGCATAAACAATGAGCAGTTCTTC
12	NA	TRBV28	NA	TRBJ1-2	CASSFVNHDYTF	TGTGCCAGCAGTTTTGTCAATCACGACTACACCTTC
11	NA	TRBV18	NA	TRBJ2-7	CASSRRDEQYF	TGTGCCAGCTCACGGCGGGACGAGCAGTACTTC
16	NA	TRBV7-8	NA	TRBJ1-1	CASSLYRQAPNTEAFF	TGTGCCAGCAGCTTATATCGACAGGCTCCAAACACTGAAGCTTTCTTT
13	NA	TRBV9	NA	TRBJ1-1	CASSPWANTEAFF	TGTGCCAGCAGCCCTTGGGCCAACACTGAAGCTTTCTTT
10	few	TRBV28	NA	TRBJ1-1	CASGGPEAFF	TGTGCCAGTGGGGGGCCTGAAGCTTTCTTT
13	once	TRBV2	NA	TRBJ1-5	CASGKGEVQPQHF	TGTGCCAGCGGTAAAGGGGAGGTTCAGCCCCAGCATTTT
13	NA	TRBV11-2	NA	TRBJ2-7	CASSLSGTLEQYF	TGTGCCAGCAGCCTTAGCGGAACTCTTGAGCAGTACTTC
16	NA	TRBV6-5	TRBD1	TRBJ1-1	CASSYTRRGPNTEAFF	TGTGCCAGCAGTTACACCCGAAGGGGGCCGAACACTGAAGCTTTCTTT
13	NA	TRBV5-1	NA	TRBJ2-5	CASSPPGVGTQYF	TGCGCCAGCAGCCCTCCGGGGGTGGGGACCCAGTACTTC
13	NA	TRBV11-3	NA	TRBJ2-7	CASSKTGAYEQYF	TGTGCCAGCAGCAAGACAGGCGCCTACGAGCAGTACTTC
13	NA	TRBV9	NA	TRBJ2-7	CASSPGGGYEQYF	TGTGCCAGCAGCCCAGGAGGGGGTTACGAGCAGTACTTC
12	few	TRBV28	NA	TRBJ1-2	CASSPSSGGYTF	TGTGCCAGCAGCCCCTCCTCCGGTGGCTACACCTTC
14	NA	TRBV28	NA	TRBJ2-2	CASIDLANTGELFF	TGTGCCAGCATTGACCTCGCGAACACCGGGGAGCTGTTTTTT
17	once	TRBV7-3	NA	TRBJ2-2	CASSLDFRQGSAGELFF	TGTGCCAGCAGCTTAGATTTTCGGCAGGGCTCTGCCGGGGAGCTGTTTTTT
13	NA	TRBV27	NA	TRBJ1-5	CATGSLKQGPQHF	TGTGCCACCGGCTCCTTAAAACAGGGGCCCCAGCATTTT